What follows are 8 T cell receptor beta chains derived from one specimen sequenced in a study of regulatory T cells in long-lasting Graves disease. Library construction for TCR beta used iRepertoire HTBI primers and Arm-PCR of CDR3 regions. TCRdb reprocessed the multiplex PCR reads with MiXCR, giving one entry per CDR3 protein. The repertoire includes a few hundred thousand distinct CDR3 sequences, 10% to 15% of them detected once, and approximately 17% sits in the top ten. Regarding time point: newly diagnosed GD, antithyroid drugs for less than 3 months. RNA isolated from PBMCs was used to make the TCR library. This same sample was also taken into another study, of T cells in Graves' hyperthyroidism and ophthalmopathy.

Source: peripheral blood mononuclear cells (PBMCs), taken at new diagnosis, from a patient treated with antithyroid drugs. Receptor source: a woman between 18 and 30 years old with Graves disease.

In this sample, this clonotype turned up a few times. The J gene is TRBJ2-1, the V gene TRBV6-4; D gene uncertain. Trimming pared 0 bases from V and 3 bases from J, leaving 12 bases between. The CDR3 runs to 16 residues. Germline lookup yields CDR1 MRHNA and CDR2 SNTAGT. CDR3 DNA: TGTGCCAGCAGTGACTCGAAGTACTCGAACTACAATGAGCAGTTCTTC. Translated: CASSDSKYSNYNEQFF.

This chain joins TRBV9 and TRBJ2-3, with D unclear. Germline lookup yields CDR1 SGDLS and CDR2 YYNGEE. The CDR3 extends over 13 amino acids. The V gene lost 0 bases and the J gene lost 1 base, with 3 bases spanning the gap. CDR3 DNA sequence: TGTGCCAGCAGCGTAGATCGCACAGATACGCAGTATTTT. Translated: CASSVDRTDTQYF.

This clonotype was observed many times. V gene TRBV6-1 combines with J gene TRBJ2-3; tentative D call: TRBD2 (5 bases). The CDR3 loop spans 14 amino acids. Germline-derived CDR1 and CDR2 are MNHNS and SASEGT. V was shortened by 8 bases and J by 2 bases, with 14 bases between the two germline ends. Written as DNA, the CDR3 is TGTGCCAGCTCTCGGCGGGTTGACACAGATACGCAGTATTTT. It translates to CASSRRVDTDTQYF.

This clonotype has a count of ten or more. The J gene is TRBJ2-1, the V gene TRBV7-2; the D is unclear. V lost 4 bases, J lost 9 bases, and 10 bases lay in between. This CDR3 is built from 12 residues. Germline V CDR1 and CDR2: SGHTA, FQGNSA. Written as DNA, the CDR3 is TGTGCCAGCAGCTCTCCCAATGGTGAGCAGTTCTTC. Translating gives CASSSPNGEQFF. Drawing the rest from reference TRBV7-2 and TRBJ2-1, the complete variable domain is GAGVSQSPSNKVTEKGKDVELRCDPISGHTALYWYRQSLGQGLEFLIYFQGNSAPDKSGLPSDRFSAERTGGSVSTLTIQRTQQEDSAVYLCASSSPNGEQFFGPGTRLTVL.

Ten or more counts support this clonotype. V usage is TRBV6-1 and J usage is TRBJ2-2; weak D call: TRBD2 (6 bases). This CDR3 region has 15 residues. Germline loops: CDR1 MNHNS, CDR2 SASEGT. V was pared by 6 bases and J by 1 base, with 12 bases between. CDR3 sequence: CASRPGTVNTGELFF. DNA for the CDR3: TGTGCCAGCAGGCCCGGGACTGTGAACACCGGGGAGCTGTTTTTT.

This clonotype was seen many times. This rearrangement joins TRBV28 to TRBJ2-3; 11 nucleotides match TRBD2. This CDR3 region has 17 residues. CDR1 is MDHEN, CDR2 SYDVKM, per germline. Trimming took 6 bases from V and 2 from J; bases not matched to a gene: 10. In DNA form, the CDR3 reads TGTGCCAGCAGCTTCCCGGGACTAGCGGTACCCACAGATACGCAGTATTTT. It is translated as CASSFPGLAVPTDTQYF.

A few counts support this clonotype. The CDR3 region is CASSQVPVTTYNEQFF. The DNA for the CDR3 is TGCGCCAGCAGCCAAGTCCCAGTGACGACCTACAATGAGCAGTTCTTC. This chain joins TRBV4-3 and TRBJ2-1; no clear D. This CDR3 is 16 amino acids long. Trimming took off 1 base at V and 2 bases at J, with 12 bases between the two ends. Germline V CDR1 and CDR2: LGHNA, YSLEER.

Many counts were recorded for this clonotype. The chain recombines TRBV27 with TRBJ1-1; D is unclear. Germline V gives CDR1 MNHEY, CDR2 SMNVEV (reference sequence). V was clipped by 5 bases and J by 0 bases, with 10 bases between them. The CDR3 consists of 14 residues. Here the CDR3 DNA reads TGTGCCAGCAGTCCTACCAGGTTGAACACTGAAGCTTTCTTT. Residues: CASSPTRLNTEAFF.